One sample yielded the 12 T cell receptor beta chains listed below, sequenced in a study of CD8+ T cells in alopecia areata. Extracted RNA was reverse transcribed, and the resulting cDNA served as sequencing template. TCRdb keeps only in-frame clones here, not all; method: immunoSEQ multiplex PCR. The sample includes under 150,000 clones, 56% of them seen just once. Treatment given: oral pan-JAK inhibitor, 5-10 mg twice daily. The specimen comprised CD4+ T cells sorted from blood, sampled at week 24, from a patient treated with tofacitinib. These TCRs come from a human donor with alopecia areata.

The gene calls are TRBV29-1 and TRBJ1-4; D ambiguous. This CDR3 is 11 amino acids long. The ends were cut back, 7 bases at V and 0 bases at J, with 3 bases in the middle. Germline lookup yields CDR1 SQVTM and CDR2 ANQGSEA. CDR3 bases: TGCAGCGGGGCAACTAATGAAAAACTGTTTTTT. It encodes CSGATNEKLFF.

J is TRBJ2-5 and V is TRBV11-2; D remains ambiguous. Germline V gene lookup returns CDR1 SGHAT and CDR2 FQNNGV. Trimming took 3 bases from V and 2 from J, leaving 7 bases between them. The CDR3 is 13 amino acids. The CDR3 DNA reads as TGTGCCAGCAGCTTCGGGTTTCAAGAGACCCAGTACTTC. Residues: CASSFGFQETQYF.

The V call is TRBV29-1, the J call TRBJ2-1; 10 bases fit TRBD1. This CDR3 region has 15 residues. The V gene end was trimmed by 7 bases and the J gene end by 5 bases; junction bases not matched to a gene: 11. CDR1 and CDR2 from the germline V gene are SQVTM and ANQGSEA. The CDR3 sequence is CSAEDRGRRDNEQFF. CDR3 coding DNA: TGCAGCGCAGAGGACAGGGGGAGACGGGACAATGAGCAGTTCTTC.

The CDR3 here is CASSTASGQVYNEQFF. CDR3 in DNA: TGTGCCAGCAGTACAGCCTCGGGACAAGTCTACAATGAGCAGTTCTTC. The rearrangement uses TRBV14 and TRBJ2-1, with D possibly TRBD1 on 6 matching bases. Trimming shortened V by 6 bases and J by 3 bases, and 18 bases separated the two germline ends. In germline, CDR1 is SGHDN, CDR2 FVKESK. CDR3 length: 16 residues.

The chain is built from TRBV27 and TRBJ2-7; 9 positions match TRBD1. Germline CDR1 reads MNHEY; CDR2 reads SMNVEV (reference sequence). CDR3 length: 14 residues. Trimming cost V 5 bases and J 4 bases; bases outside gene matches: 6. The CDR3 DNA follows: TGTGCCAGCAGTAGGACAGGGGCGGCTTACGAGCAGTACTTC. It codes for CASSRTGAAYEQYF.

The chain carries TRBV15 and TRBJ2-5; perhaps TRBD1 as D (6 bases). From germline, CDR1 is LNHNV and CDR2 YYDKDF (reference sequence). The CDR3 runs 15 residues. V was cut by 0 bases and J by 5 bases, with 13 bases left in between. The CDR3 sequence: CATSRDSGVGETQYF. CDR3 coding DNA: TGTGCCACCAGCAGAGATTCAGGGGTGGGTGAGACCCAGTACTTC.

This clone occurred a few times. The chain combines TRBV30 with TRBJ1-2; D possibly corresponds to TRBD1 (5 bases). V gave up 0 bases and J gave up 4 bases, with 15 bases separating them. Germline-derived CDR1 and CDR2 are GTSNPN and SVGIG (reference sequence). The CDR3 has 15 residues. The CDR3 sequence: CAWSVNLGLSYGYTF. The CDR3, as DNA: TGTGCCTGGAGTGTAAATTTGGGACTGTCCTATGGCTACACCTTC.

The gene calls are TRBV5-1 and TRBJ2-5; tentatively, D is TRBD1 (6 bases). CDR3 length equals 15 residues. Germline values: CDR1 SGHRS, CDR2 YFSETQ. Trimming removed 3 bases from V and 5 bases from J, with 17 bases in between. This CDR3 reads CASSSGTTTRETQYF. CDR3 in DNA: TGCGCCAGCAGCTCCGGGACAACGACCCGGGAGACCCAGTACTTC.

This CDR3 reads CASSLQGRETQYF. The CDR3 bases are TGTGCCAGCAGCCTACAGGGACGCGAGACCCAGTACTTC. The rearrangement joins TRBV13 to TRBJ2-5; perhaps TRBD1 as D (6 bases). V lost 5 bases and J lost 5, with 12 bases in between. CDR1 PRHDT and CDR2 FYEKMQ come from the germline V gene (reference sequence). This CDR3 has 13 amino acids.

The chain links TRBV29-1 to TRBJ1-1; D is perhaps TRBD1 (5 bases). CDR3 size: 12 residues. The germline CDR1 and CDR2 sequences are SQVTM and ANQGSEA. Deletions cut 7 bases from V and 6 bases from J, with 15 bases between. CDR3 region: CSASDTHAEAFF. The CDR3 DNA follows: TGCAGCGCCTCGGACACGCACGCTGAAGCTTTCTTT. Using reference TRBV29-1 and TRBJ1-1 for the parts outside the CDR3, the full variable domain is SAVISQKPSRDICQRGTSLTIQCQVDSQVTMMFWYRQQPGQSLTLIATANQGSEATYESGFVIDKFPISRPNLTFSTLTVSNMSPEDSSIYLCSASDTHAEAFFGQGTRLTVV.

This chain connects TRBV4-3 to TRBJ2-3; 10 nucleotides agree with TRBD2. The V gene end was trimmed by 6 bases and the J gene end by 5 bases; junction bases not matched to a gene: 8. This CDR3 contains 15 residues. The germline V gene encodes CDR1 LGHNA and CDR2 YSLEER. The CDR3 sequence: CASSKAGGLGDTQYF. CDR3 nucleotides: TGCGCCAGCAGTAAAGCGGGGGGGCTAGGAGATACGCAGTATTTT.

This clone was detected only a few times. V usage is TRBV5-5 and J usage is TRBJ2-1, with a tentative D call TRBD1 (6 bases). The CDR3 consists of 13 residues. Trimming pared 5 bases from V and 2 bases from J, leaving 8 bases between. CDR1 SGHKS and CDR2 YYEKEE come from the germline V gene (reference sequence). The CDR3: CASSSGAYNEQFF. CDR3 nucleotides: TGTGCCAGCAGTTCAGGGGCCTACAATGAGCAGTTCTTC.